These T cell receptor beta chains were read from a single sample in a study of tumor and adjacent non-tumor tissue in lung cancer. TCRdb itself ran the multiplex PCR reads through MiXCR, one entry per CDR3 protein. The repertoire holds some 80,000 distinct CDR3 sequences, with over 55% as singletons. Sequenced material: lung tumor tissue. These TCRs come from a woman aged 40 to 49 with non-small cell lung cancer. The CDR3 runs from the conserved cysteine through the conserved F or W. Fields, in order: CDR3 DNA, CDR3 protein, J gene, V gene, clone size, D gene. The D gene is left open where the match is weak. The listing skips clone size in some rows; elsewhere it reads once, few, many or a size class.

DNA: TGTAGTGCTCCGCTGGGACATGACACCGGGGAGCTGTTTTTT; CDR3: CSAPLGHDTGELFF; J: TRBJ2-2; V: TRBV20-1; size: NA; D: NA
DNA: TGTGTCAGCAGTTTATGGAGCGTTCGCCGGCCTATCGAGCAGTACTTC; CDR3: CVSSLWSVRRPIEQYF; J: TRBJ2-7; V: TRBV28; size: once; D: NA
DNA: TGCAGCGTGCTACCAGGGAGCGGTAACACCGGGGAGCTGTTTTTC; CDR3: CSVLPGSGNTGELFF; J: TRBJ2-2; V: TRBV29-1; size: NA; D: NA
DNA: TGCGCCAGCAGCTTGATAGGCAGGGTGAATTCACCCCTCCACTTT; CDR3: CASSLIGRVNSPLHF; J: TRBJ1-6; V: TRBV5-1; size: NA; D: NA
DNA: TGTGCTAGCAGATTCGGACTAGCGGGCTCCGGGGAGCTGTTTTTT; CDR3: CASRFGLAGSGELFF; J: TRBJ2-2; V: TRBV5-6; size: NA; D: TRBD2
DNA: TGCAGTGCTAGAGATCTTGGAAGGGGACATCAACCCCAGCATTTT; CDR3: CSARDLGRGHQPQHF; J: TRBJ1-5; V: TRBV20-1; size: NA; D: NA
DNA: TGTGCCAGCAGCTTGGGGACAGGAAACTATGGCTACACCTTC; CDR3: CASSLGTGNYGYTF; J: TRBJ1-2; V: TRBV11-2; size: large; D: TRBD1
DNA: TGTGCAAGCAGCGCGGGACAGGAGGCCTACGAGCAGTACTTC; CDR3: CASSAGQEAYEQYF; J: TRBJ2-7; V: TRBV11-2; size: NA; D: TRBD1
DNA: TGTGCCATCAGACCGACAGTGGAAGGGGAGACCCAGTACTTC; CDR3: CAIRPTVEGETQYF; J: TRBJ2-5; V: TRBV10-3; size: NA; D: NA
DNA: TGTGTCAGCAATGAAACGAAGGGGCTCTCCTACGAGCAGTACTTC; CDR3: CVSNETKGLSYEQYF; J: TRBJ2-7; V: TRBV6-6; size: NA; D: NA
DNA: TGTGACAGCACGACGGACAGGGAGGCCGGGGCCAACGTCCTGACTTTC; CDR3: CDSTTDREAGANVLTF; J: TRBJ2-6; V: TRBV6-2/TRBV6-3; size: NA; D: TRBD1
DNA: TGTGCCAGCAGTGAAGATTTGGGATGGTCACGCAGCTCCTACAATGAGCAGTTCTTC; CDR3: CASSEDLGWSRSSYNEQFF; J: TRBJ2-1; V: TRBV6-1; size: many; D: NA
DNA: TGCAGTGCCGGAGTCGCGGGACAGGGCTACGAGCAGTACTTC; CDR3: CSAGVAGQGYEQYF; J: TRBJ2-7; V: TRBV20-1; size: NA; D: TRBD1
DNA: TGTGCCAGCAGTTACTCTTCGACTAGCGCGAGTGACTACGAGCAGTACTTC; CDR3: CASSYSSTSASDYEQYF; J: TRBJ2-7; V: TRBV6-5; size: NA; D: TRBD2
DNA: TGTGCCAGCATACCACAGAGACGTGCGTGGAATTCACCCCTCCACTTT; CDR3: CASIPQRRAWNSPLHF; J: TRBJ1-6; V: TRBV28; size: once; D: NA
DNA: TGTGCCGGCAGACTAGCTCCGGACACCGGGGAGCCGTTTTTT; CDR3: CAGRLAPDTGEPFF; J: TRBJ2-2; V: TRBV6-5; size: NA; D: TRBD2
DNA: TGTGCCAGCAGCTTAAGCGGCGGGGTACAGCAGCTCCAGCATTTT; CDR3: CASSLSGGVQQLQHF; J: TRBJ1-5; V: TRBV7-8; size: few; D: NA
DNA: TGTGCCAGCAGTAGGGCCCGCTTGGAGGAAAAACTGTTTTTT; CDR3: CASSRARLEEKLFF; J: TRBJ1-4; V: TRBV6-5; size: NA; D: NA
DNA: TGTGCCAGCGGACGGCCGAACACTGAAGCTTTCTTT; CDR3: CASGRPNTEAFF; J: TRBJ1-1; V: TRBV28; size: medium-sized; D: NA
DNA: TGTGCCAGTAGCACGAACCCCCAGGCCTACAATGAGCAGTTCTTC; CDR3: CASSTNPQAYNEQFF; J: TRBJ2-1; V: TRBV5-6; size: NA; D: NA
DNA: TGTGCCAGCAGTAACCGAGGGACTAGCGGGAGGCTCGAGTATTACTTC; CDR3: CASSNRGTSGRLEYYF; J: TRBJ2-7; V: TRBV6-2/TRBV6-3; size: NA; D: TRBD2
DNA: TGTGCCAGTAGCTTAGCCTTTGGGAATAATTCACCCCTCCGCTTT; CDR3: CASSLAFGNNSPLRF; J: TRBJ1-6; V: TRBV11-2; size: NA; D: NA
DNA: TGTTCCAGCGGTGATGCAGGGCTTTTTGATGGCTACACCTTC; CDR3: CSSGDAGLFDGYTF; J: TRBJ1-2; V: TRBV6-1; size: NA; D: NA
DNA: TGCCGCGGCAGGGACTTCAATGAGCAGTTCTTC; CDR3: CRGRDFNEQFF; J: TRBJ2-1; V: TRBV29-1; size: NA; D: NA
DNA: TGTGCCAGCAGTTTTCTGACAGGAAGCTCTGGAAACATCATATATTTT; CDR3: CASSFLTGSSGNIIYF; J: TRBJ1-3; V: TRBV6-5; size: NA; D: NA
DNA: TGTGCCAGCACCTTAACAGTGAGGAATGAGCAGTTCTTC; CDR3: CASTLTVRNEQFF; J: TRBJ2-1; V: TRBV11-2; size: NA; D: NA
DNA: TGTACCAGCAGCCCCCCTTTCGGCGGGGGAAGCTCCTACGAGCAGTACTTC; CDR3: CTSSPPFGGGSSYEQYF; J: TRBJ2-7; V: TRBV7-9; size: once; D: TRBD2
DNA: TGCAGCGTTGAGAGAGACTATAATTCACCCCTCGACTTT; CDR3: CSVERDYNSPLDF; J: TRBJ1-6; V: TRBV29-1; size: NA; D: NA
DNA: TGTACTAGCAGTGTCCCCTTGGGGGCGGAGGCCAACGTCCTGACTTTC; CDR3: CTSSVPLGAEANVLTF; J: TRBJ2-6; V: TRBV12-3/TRBV12-4; size: NA; D: NA
DNA: TGTGCCGACAGTTTATTCGCCGGGATCCAAGAGACCCAGTACTTC; CDR3: CADSLFAGIQETQYF; J: TRBJ2-5; V: TRBV11-2; size: NA; D: NA
DNA: TGTGCCATCAGTGAACAGGTTTACTCTGGAAACACCATATATTTT; CDR3: CAISEQVYSGNTIYF; J: TRBJ1-3; V: TRBV10-3; size: NA; D: NA
DNA: TGTGCAAGCAGCTTAACATACGGACCAGGAGGGGAGCAGTTCTTC; CDR3: CASSLTYGPGGEQFF; J: TRBJ2-1; V: TRBV7-9; size: once; D: NA
DNA: TGTGCCAGCACCCTTAGCGGGGGGGTGGGCACCGGGGAGCTGGTTTTT; CDR3: CASTLSGGVGTGELVF; J: TRBJ2-2; V: TRBV6-5; size: NA; D: TRBD2
DNA: TGCAGTGCTAGAGACGGACTATTGGAGTTCTTC; CDR3: CSARDGLLEFF; J: TRBJ2-1; V: TRBV20-1; size: many; D: NA
DNA: TGTGTCACCCAGTCGAATATAGTCACTGAAGCTTTCTTC; CDR3: CVTQSNIVTEAFF; J: TRBJ1-1; V: TRBV12-3/TRBV12-4; size: NA; D: NA
DNA: TGCACCAGCTTCGGTGGCATTGAAGCTTCCTTT; CDR3: CTSFGGIEASF; J: TRBJ1-1; V: TRBV4-1; size: once; D: NA
DNA: TGCATCGTTGGGGGGGACTCCCACTACAATGAGCACTTCTTC; CDR3: CIVGGDSHYNEHFF; J: TRBJ2-1; V: TRBV29-1; size: NA; D: TRBD2
DNA: TGTGCCAGCAATATGGGCAGGGCAACTGAAGCTTTCTTT; CDR3: CASNMGRATEAFF; J: TRBJ1-1; V: TRBV28; size: many; D: NA
DNA: TGTGCCAGCAGCGTATCGGTCGGAGAAACGGGAAACACCATATATTTT; CDR3: CASSVSVGETGNTIYF; J: TRBJ1-3; V: TRBV9; size: NA; D: NA
DNA: TGTGCCAGCAGCGGGTGCAGTGAGCAGTTCTTC; CDR3: CASSGCSEQFF; J: TRBJ2-1; V: TRBV14; size: NA; D: NA
DNA: TGCAGTGCTAGGGGGGACTCCTACAAGCAGTACTTC; CDR3: CSARGDSYKQYF; J: TRBJ2-7; V: TRBV20-1; size: few; D: NA
DNA: TGTGCTATCGGCCCTGATGCCGGGGATCAGGCAGATACGCAGTATTTT; CDR3: CAIGPDAGDQADTQYF; J: TRBJ2-3; V: TRBV7-9; size: few; D: NA
DNA: TGCGCCAGAAGCCGGGCCGGGACAGCCATGAACCAAGAGACCCAGTACTTC; CDR3: CARSRAGTAMNQETQYF; J: TRBJ2-5; V: TRBV4-1; size: NA; D: TRBD1
DNA: TGTGCCAGCAGTTATCCTGAGACAGGATCCTACGAGCAGTGCTTC; CDR3: CASSYPETGSYEQCF; J: TRBJ2-7; V: TRBV6-2/TRBV6-3; size: NA; D: NA
DNA: TGTGCCAGCGGGAGAGAGACCCAGTACTTC; CDR3: CASGRETQYF; J: TRBJ2-5; V: TRBV6-2/TRBV6-3; size: many; D: NA
DNA: TGTGCCAGCAGCTTAGGACAACTAGCAGGGCGCAATGAGCAGTTCTTC; CDR3: CASSLGQLAGRNEQFF; J: TRBJ2-1; V: TRBV11-2; size: NA; D: NA
DNA: TGCGCCAGCAGCACCACGGGACAGGAAAAGTACTTC; CDR3: CASSTTGQEKYF; J: TRBJ2-4; V: TRBV5-1; size: NA; D: TRBD1
DNA: TGCAGAGTTGAAGAGGGGGGGAATCGTGTAGGCGGGGAGCTGTTTTTT; CDR3: CRVEEGGNRVGGELFF; J: TRBJ2-2; V: TRBV29-1; size: NA; D: NA
DNA: TGTGCCAGCAACCATAGGGGTACTTCCCGCTCTGGGGCCAACATCCTGACTTTC; CDR3: CASNHRGTSRSGANILTF; J: TRBJ2-6; V: TRBV6-5; size: NA; D: NA
DNA: TGTGCTAGCAGCGATAGCAGATCCACCGGGACAGCTCAAGAATCCCAGTACTTC; CDR3: CASSDSRSTGTAQESQYF; J: TRBJ2-5; V: TRBV11-2; size: NA; D: TRBD1
DNA: TGTGCCAGTAGTTTAATAGGAGTTCAAGAGACCCAGTACTTC; CDR3: CASSLIGVQETQYF; J: TRBJ2-5; V: TRBV12-3/TRBV12-4; size: NA; D: NA
DNA: TGTGCCAGCAGTCGGGTCTACAATGAGCGGTTATTC; CDR3: CASSRVYNERLF; J: TRBJ2-1; V: TRBV6-2/TRBV6-3; size: NA; D: NA
DNA: TGTGTCAGCAGTTGGTCTAGCAGGTACAATGAGCAGTTATTC; CDR3: CVSSWSSRYNEQLF; J: TRBJ2-1; V: TRBV12-3/TRBV12-4; size: NA; D: NA
DNA: TGCAGCGTGGGGACCGAGTACGAGCAGTACTTC; CDR3: CSVGTEYEQYF; J: TRBJ2-7; V: TRBV29-1; size: once; D: NA
DNA: TGTGCCACCAGCGGGGGGACCGGCTATGGCTACACCTTC; CDR3: CATSGGTGYGYTF; J: TRBJ1-2; V: TRBV15; size: few; D: NA
DNA: TGTGCCAGCAGCTTAGACCCCCAGAGGCCCTACGAGCAGTATTTC; CDR3: CASSLDPQRPYEQYF; J: TRBJ2-7; V: TRBV11-2; size: NA; D: NA
DNA: TGTGCGAGCAGTCATCTGAGGGCAGCCGCACAAGAGACCCAGTACTTC; CDR3: CASSHLRAAAQETQYF; J: TRBJ2-5; V: TRBV11-2; size: NA; D: NA
DNA: TGTGCCAGCAGCTTTTTGAGGGCAGATACGCAGTATTTT; CDR3: CASSFLRADTQYF; J: TRBJ2-3; V: TRBV5-6; size: many; D: NA
DNA: TGTACCACCAGTGCCGCGGGGAGGGGCTATGGCTACACCTTC; CDR3: CTTSAAGRGYGYTF; J: TRBJ1-2; V: TRBV6-5; size: few; D: NA